Listed here are 26 T cell receptor beta chains from one sample, sequenced in a study of control samples from healthy donors and cancer patients. Profiling relied on immunoSEQ multiplex PCR, and the TCRdb table lists in-frame clones only, not all of them. This sample yields 40,000 to 55,000 clones, of which over 85% are seen a single time; around 1.4% belongs to the top ten. Input material: PBMCs. These receptors all come from a man aged 40-49 years with colorectal cancer.

The J gene is TRBJ2-5, the V gene TRBV2; D gene uncertain. CDR3 length: 10 residues. V dropped 8 bases and J dropped 2 bases, with 3 bases sitting between them. From germline, CDR1 is SNHLY and CDR2 FYNNEI. The CDR3 DNA is TGTGCCAGCGCTCAAGAGACCCAGTACTTC. Amino acids: CASAQETQYF.

This chain links TRBV30 with TRBJ2-7; the D gene is possibly TRBD2 (5 bases). Germline loops: CDR1 GTSNPN, CDR2 SVGIG (reference sequence). The CDR3 totals 12 residues. The ends were cut back, 3 bases at V and 3 bases at J, with 9 bases in the middle. Here the CDR3 reads CAWSDGIYEQYF. The CDR3 nucleotides read TGTGCCTGGAGCGACGGGATCTACGAGCAGTACTTC.

The DNA of the CDR3 is TGTGCCAGCAGCTCATACAGGGTCTCAAGCTCCTACAATGAGCAGTTCTTC. Translated, it gives CASSSYRVSSSYNEQFF. J is TRBJ2-1 and V is TRBV11-3; D is perhaps TRBD1 (6 bases). The V gene lost 4 bases and the J gene lost 0 bases, with 16 bases spanning the gap. This CDR3 has 17 amino acids. The V gene's germline CDR1 is SGHNT and CDR2 YENEEA.

The chain employs TRBV4-2 and TRBJ2-1; no firm D call. V lost 0 bases and J lost 5, with 8 bases in between. Germline CDR1 reads LGHNA; CDR2 reads YNFKEQ. There are 14 residues in the CDR3. The CDR3 DNA follows: TGTGCCAGCAGCCAAGAAGGCCGGGACAATGAGCAGTTCTTC. Encoded protein: CASSQEGRDNEQFF.

This rearrangement joins TRBV7-2 to TRBJ2-4; possibly TRBD1 for D (6 bases). V lost 5 bases and J lost 0, with 14 bases in between. CDR3 length: 16 amino acids. Germline V gene sequence: CDR1 SGHTA, CDR2 FQGNSA. The CDR3 region has the DNA TGTGCCAGCAGCGTCTACAGGGACCTAGCCAAAAACATTCAGTACTTC. Protein: CASSVYRDLAKNIQYF.

V and J are TRBV28 and TRBJ2-4, with a tentative D call TRBD1 (6 bases). The germline V gene has CDR1 MDHEN and CDR2 SYDVKM. V was pared by 6 bases and J by 6 bases, with 24 bases between. This CDR3 region has 17 residues. The CDR3 bases are TGTGCCAGCAGCACAAACGAGGGGGATCCGAGGGGAAACATTCAGTACTTC. It specifies CASSTNEGDPRGNIQYF.

V and J are TRBV11-1 and TRBJ2-1; 8 bases are a match to TRBD2. Per germline, CDR1 SGHAT and CDR2 FQDESV (reference sequence). V was clipped by 3 bases and J by 9 bases; unmatched bases: 13. The CDR3 has 16 residues. CDR3 protein: CASSFPAGTSIAEQFF. Here the CDR3 DNA reads TGTGCCAGCAGCTTTCCTGCCGGGACTAGTATTGCTGAGCAGTTCTTC.

The genes are TRBV5-5 and TRBJ2-5; TRBD2 matches 8 bases. With 7 bases clipped from V and 0 bases from J, the junction kept 8 bases outside the gene matches. In germline, CDR1 is SGHKS, CDR2 YYEKEE (reference sequence). CDR3 length: 15 residues. In DNA form, the CDR3 reads TGTGCCAGCTTCGCAGCGGGAGCGTACCAAGAGACCCAGTACTTC. Residues: CASFAAGAYQETQYF.

The CDR3 region is CASSPPGNSTDTQYF. CDR3 DNA sequence: TGTGCCAGCTCACCACCGGGGAATAGCACAGATACGCAGTATTTT. This chain links TRBV18 with TRBJ2-3, with D uncertain. The CDR3 is 15 residues long. The V end lost 0 bases, the J end lost 0 bases, and 7 bases lay between the germline ends. Germline assignment: CDR1 KGHSH and CDR2 LQKENI.

This clone was seen once. This sequence joins TRBV21-1 and TRBJ1-4. TRBV21-1 is labeled a pseudogene. CDR3 length: 12 amino acids. The CDR3 spells CASPGLNEKLFF. The CDR3 nucleotides are TGTGCCAGCCCGGGGCTTAATGAAAAACTGTTTTTT.

The chain recombines TRBV7-9 with TRBJ2-1; no definite D call. Germline lookup yields CDR1 SEHNR and CDR2 FQNEAQ (reference sequence). The CDR3 consists of 13 residues. Trimming removed 7 bases at V and 0 bases at J, with 7 bases between. The CDR3 region is CASIATSYNEQFF. The CDR3 DNA reads TGTGCCAGCATAGCAACCTCCTACAATGAGCAGTTCTTC. Variable domain in full (rest from reference TRBV7-9 and TRBJ2-1): DTGVSQNPRHKITKRGQNVTFRCDPISEHNRLYWYRQTLGQGPEFLTYFQNEAQLEKSRLLSDRFSAERPKGSFSTLEIQRTEQGDSAMYLCASIATSYNEQFFGPGTRLTVL.

This chain uses TRBV4-1 with TRBJ1-2, with a tentative D call TRBD1 (5 bases). The V end lost 4 bases, the J end lost 4 bases, and 13 bases lay between the germline ends. The CDR3 contains 14 residues. Germline values: CDR1 MGHRA, CDR2 YSYEKL. The CDR3 reads CASSPGPDAYGYTF. CDR3 nucleotides: TGCGCCAGCAGCCCGGGACCGGACGCCTATGGCTACACCTTC.

The V call is TRBV27, the J call TRBJ1-2; D gene ambiguous. The CDR3 spans 14 residues. Germline values: CDR1 MNHEY, CDR2 SMNVEV (reference sequence). The ends were cut back, 6 bases at V and 8 bases at J, with 19 bases in the middle. Written as DNA, the CDR3 is TGTGCCAGCAGCCCCGCCGGAAACCTGGTCGGCTACACCTTC. Translated: CASSPAGNLVGYTF.

The V call is TRBV3-1 (or the pseudogene TRBV3-2), the J call TRBJ2-1; tentatively, D is TRBD2 (5 bases). CDR3 length: 12 amino acids. Germline CDR1 LGHDT, CDR2 YNNKEL (reference sequence). V lost 2 bases, J lost 9 bases, and 8 bases lay in between. Here the CDR3 reads CASSQKGVEQFF. The CDR3 coding sequence is TGTGCCAGCAGCCAAAAGGGAGTTGAGCAGTTCTTC.

The chain joins TRBV9 to TRBJ2-7; D perhaps matches TRBD1 (5 bases). Trimming cost V 1 base and J 2 bases, with 16 bases left between them. CDR1 is SGDLS and CDR2 is YYNGEE in the germline V gene. CDR3 length: 16 residues. As DNA, the CDR3 is TGTGCCAGCAGCGTATATAAAGACAGTTGGCCCTACGAGCAGTACTTC. Translated: CASSVYKDSWPYEQYF. The variable domain in full, with the rest retrieved from reference TRBV9 and TRBJ2-7, is DSGVTQTPKHLITATGQRVTLRCSPRSGDLSVYWYQQSLDQGLQFLIQYYNGEERAKGNILERFSAQQFPDLHSELNLSSLELGDSALYFCASSVYKDSWPYEQYFGPGTRLTVT.

The genes are TRBV5-1 and TRBJ1-6; tentatively, D is TRBD1 (5 bases). The germline gives CDR1 SGHRS, CDR2 YFSETQ. There are 16 residues in the CDR3. Trimming pared 0 bases from V and 8 bases from J, leaving 15 bases between. CDR3 protein: CASSLVARGLDSPLHF. The CDR3 DNA follows: TGCGCCAGCAGCTTGGTCGCGCGGGGACTCGATTCACCCCTCCACTTT.

V and J are TRBV6-6 and TRBJ1-2; D is undetermined. Per the germline V gene, CDR1 is MNHNY and CDR2 is SVGAGI (reference sequence). V gave up 5 bases and J gave up 6 bases, with 13 bases separating them. The CDR3 is 13 amino acids. CDR3 sequence: CASSPLSTDGYTF. The CDR3 nucleotides read TGTGCCAGCAGTCCCCTTTCTACGGATGGCTACACCTTC.

J is TRBJ2-2 and V is TRBV2; 7 bases map to TRBD1. The CDR3 loop spans 14 amino acids. J lost 7 bases, V lost 4 bases, and 6 bases had no gene match. Per the germline V gene, CDR1 is SNHLY and CDR2 is FYNNEI. The CDR3 spells CASSGRGRYGELFF. The CDR3 DNA follows: TGTGCCAGCAGTGGTAGGGGGCGCTACGGGGAGCTGTTTTTT.

The chain carries TRBV28 and TRBJ1-1, with no clear D. CDR3 size: 14 residues. The V end was cut by 7 bases, the J end by 4 bases, with 16 bases between. Germline V gene sequence: CDR1 MDHEN, CDR2 SYDVKM. The CDR3 loop reads CASKTNYLATEAFF. In DNA, the CDR3 is TGTGCCAGCAAGACCAACTACTTGGCCACTGAAGCTTTCTTT.

The V and J genes are TRBV4-3 and TRBJ1-2; a possible D gene is TRBD1 (5 bases). This CDR3 comprises 15 residues. Germline assignment: CDR1 LGHNA and CDR2 YSLEER. Trimming stripped 4 bases from V and 3 bases from J, with 15 bases between. CDR3 amino acids: CASSRGGGLDYGYTF. In nucleotides, the CDR3 is TGCGCCAGCAGCCGAGGCGGGGGGTTAGACTATGGCTACACCTTC.

V gene TRBV27 combines with J gene TRBJ2-7; 16 bases agree with TRBD2. Germline CDR1 and CDR2: MNHEY and SMNVEV (reference sequence). The CDR3 runs 18 residues. V gave up 2 bases and J gave up 6 bases; unmatched junction bases: 10. This CDR3 reads CASSLRIPGLAGGAEQYF. DNA of the CDR3: TGTGCCAGCAGTTTAAGGATTCCGGGACTAGCGGGAGGGGCCGAGCAGTACTTC.

This clone has just one count. J is TRBJ2-1 and V is TRBV11-2, with 9 bases aligning to TRBD1. The CDR3 extends over 16 amino acids. Germline lookup yields CDR1 SGHAT and CDR2 FQNNGV. CDR3 sequence reads: CATASRDRDAYNEQFF. CDR3 bases: TGTGCAACAGCATCCCGGGACAGGGATGCCTACAATGAGCAGTTCTTC.

This clone was observed a few times. The chain employs TRBV27 and TRBJ1-2; D is ambiguous. V was clipped by 0 bases and J by 4 bases, with 6 bases between them. Per germline, CDR1 MNHEY and CDR2 SMNVEV (reference sequence). The CDR3 consists of 13 residues. The CDR3 sequence: CASSLSGLYGYTF. The CDR3 DNA reads TGTGCCAGCAGTTTATCTGGACTCTATGGCTACACCTTC.

The V and J genes are TRBV4-1 and TRBJ2-1; the D is unclear. CDR1 is MGHRA, CDR2 YSYEKL, per germline. V dropped 4 bases and J dropped 8 bases, with 12 bases sitting between them. The CDR3 is 13 residues long. CDR3 in DNA: TGCGCCAGCAGCCTTTTGGGGAACTATGAGCAGTTCTTC. It codes for CASSLLGNYEQFF.

The sample holds a few counts of this clone. The chain uses TRBV3-1 (or the pseudogene TRBV3-2) and TRBJ2-7; 9 nucleotides line up with TRBD2. Germline trimming cut 5 bases from V and 3 bases from J; bases unmatched to any gene: 8. Per germline, CDR1 LGHDT and CDR2 YNNKEL (reference sequence). The CDR3 loop spans 15 amino acids. CDR3: CASSGPTSGYYEQYF. The CDR3 DNA reads TGTGCCAGCAGCGGACCGACTAGCGGCTACTACGAGCAGTACTTC.

CDR3 amino acids: CATFWSGSTDTQYF. The CDR3 region has the DNA TGTGCCACTTTCTGGAGCGGATCCACAGATACGCAGTATTTT. The genes are TRBV13 and TRBJ2-3; a possible D gene is TRBD2 (5 bases). CDR1 and CDR2 from the germline V gene are PRHDT and FYEKMQ (reference sequence). V lost 10 bases and J lost 2, with 16 bases in between. The CDR3 runs to 14 residues.